These 3 T cell receptor beta chains originate from one sample sequenced in a study of blood T cell repertoires in COVID-19. Libraries were prepared by immunoSEQ multiplex PCR; TCRdb keeps only in-frame clonotypes and omits some of them. Of fewer than 400,000 clones listed, about 90% are singletons. Sequenced material: peripheral blood. Receptors were obtained from a woman in her twenties or thirties with COVID-19, enrolled during active disease.

The CDR3 DNA sequence: TGTGCCAGCAGACCGGACAGCGCCTACGAGCAGTACTTC. This sequence encodes CASRPDSAYEQYF. The chain recombines TRBV2 with TRBJ2-7; a possible D gene is TRBD1 (6 bases). V lost 6 bases and J lost 2, with 11 bases in between. The CDR3 covers 13 residues. Germline loops: CDR1 SNHLY, CDR2 FYNNEI.

The CDR3 DNA follows: TGTGCCAGCAGCGTAGTAGGCAATCAGCCCCAGCATTTT. Protein sequence: CASSVVGNQPQHF. The rearrangement links TRBV2 to TRBJ1-5; unclear D gene. Germline loops: CDR1 SNHLY, CDR2 FYNNEI. Trimming left V 6 bases short and J 2 bases short, with 8 bases between. The CDR3 has 13 amino acids.

This chain uses TRBV5-5 with TRBJ2-2; 15 bases are shared with TRBD2. J lost 0 bases, V lost 4 bases, and 4 bases had no gene match. This CDR3 has 18 residues. Germline CDR1 SGHKS, CDR2 YYEKEE (reference sequence). CDR3 bases: TGTGCCAGCAGCCTAGGGACTAGCGGGGGGCCGAACACCGGGGAGCTGTTTTTT. This sequence encodes CASSLGTSGGPNTGELFF.